These T cell receptor beta chains were read from a single sample in a study of T cell repertoires in cytomegalovirus infection. TCRdb analysed the reads with MiXCR anew, one entry per CDR3 protein. Of about 770,000 distinct CDR3 sequences listed, around 29% are singletons. For these TCRs, the target antigens are not known. This specimen consisted of cultured CD8+ T cells from PBMCs, obtained from culture after CMV antigen stimulation. The origin of the receptors is a human donor in good health (CMV status not recorded). Some clones in this sample may be carry-over from other donors' samples. CDR3s include the opening cysteine and the closing phenylalanine or tryptophan. A D gene is named only where the DNA matches it firmly. Size values are once, few and many counts, or a class for expanded clones, and some rows have none.

d_call: .; v_call: TRBV4-1; clone_size: .; j_call: TRBJ1-1; cdr3_aa: CASSQDLSLGTEAFF; cdr3_nt: TGCGCCAGCAGCCAAGACCTCAGCCTAGGGACTGAAGCTTTCTTT
d_call: .; v_call: TRBV6-5; clone_size: few; j_call: TRBJ2-1; cdr3_aa: CASSYLGHFDYNEQFF; cdr3_nt: TGTGCCAGCAGTTATTTGGGGCACTTCGACTACAATGAGCAGTTCTTC
d_call: TRBD2; v_call: TRBV9; clone_size: .; j_call: TRBJ2-5; cdr3_aa: CASSALESGGLQETQYF; cdr3_nt: TGTGCCAGCAGCGCCCTGGAGAGCGGGGGATTACAAGAGACCCAGTACTTC
d_call: TRBD1; v_call: TRBV19; clone_size: .; j_call: TRBJ1-1; cdr3_aa: CASSLFHRDRYENTEAFF; cdr3_nt: TGTGCCAGTAGTCTCTTCCACCGGGACAGGTACGAGAACACTGAAGCTTTCTTT
d_call: .; v_call: TRBV27; clone_size: .; j_call: TRBJ2-7; cdr3_aa: CASGDFLSYEQYF; cdr3_nt: TGTGCCAGCGGGGACTTCCTCTCCTACGAGCAGTACTTC
d_call: .; v_call: TRBV5-5; clone_size: .; j_call: TRBJ2-2; cdr3_aa: CASRLDDPANTGELFF; cdr3_nt: TGTGCCAGCAGACTAGACGATCCTGCGAACACCGGGGAGCTGTTTTTT
d_call: .; v_call: TRBV6-5; clone_size: .; j_call: TRBJ2-3; cdr3_aa: CASSGRWDTQYF; cdr3_nt: TGTGCCAGCAGTGGGCGGTGGGATACGCAGTATTTT
d_call: TRBD2; v_call: TRBV4-2; clone_size: .; j_call: TRBJ2-4; cdr3_aa: CASSQFGWKTSGGLWAKNIQYF; cdr3_nt: TGTGCCAGCAGCCAATTCGGCTGGAAAACTAGCGGGGGGTTGTGGGCCAAAAACATTCAGTACTTC
d_call: .; v_call: TRBV7-2; clone_size: many; j_call: TRBJ2-5; cdr3_aa: CASSLGRARREETQYF; cdr3_nt: TGTGCCAGCAGCTTAGGGAGGGCTCGGAGGGAAGAGACCCAGTACTTC
d_call: .; v_call: TRBV4-3; clone_size: few; j_call: TRBJ1-2; cdr3_aa: CASSQESGPAALGYGYTF; cdr3_nt: TGCGCCAGCAGCCAAGAATCCGGACCGGCGGCACTCGGCTATGGCTACACCTTC
d_call: .; v_call: TRBV7-8; clone_size: many; j_call: TRBJ2-7; cdr3_aa: CASSSPTDTLYEQYF; cdr3_nt: TGTGCCAGCAGCTCACCGACAGATACCCTTTACGAGCAGTACTTC
d_call: TRBD1; v_call: TRBV27; clone_size: many; j_call: TRBJ1-1; cdr3_aa: CASRGQQGSTEAFF; cdr3_nt: TGTGCCAGCAGAGGCCAACAGGGGAGCACTGAAGCTTTCTTT
d_call: .; v_call: TRBV4-2; clone_size: few; j_call: TRBJ1-2; cdr3_aa: CASSPRGNNYGYTF; cdr3_nt: TGTGCCAGCAGCCCCAGGGGAAACAACTATGGCTACACCTTC
d_call: TRBD2; v_call: TRBV12-3/TRBV12-4; clone_size: few; j_call: TRBJ2-5; cdr3_aa: CASSLGASGGAWETQYF; cdr3_nt: TGTGCCAGCAGCCTAGGTGCTAGCGGGGGGGCTTGGGAGACCCAGTACTTC
d_call: .; v_call: TRBV12-3/TRBV12-4; clone_size: .; j_call: TRBJ1-3; cdr3_aa: CASSLLVSGNTIYF; cdr3_nt: TGTGCCAGCAGTTTGTTAGTCTCTGGAAACACCATATATTTT
d_call: .; v_call: TRBV7-2; clone_size: .; j_call: TRBJ1-1; cdr3_aa: CASSLLSNTEAFF; cdr3_nt: TGTGCCAGCAGCCTATTATCGAACACTGAAGCTTTCTTT
d_call: .; v_call: TRBV5-1; clone_size: .; j_call: TRBJ2-5; cdr3_aa: CASSLGPMGAGGETQYF; cdr3_nt: TGCGCCAGCAGCTTGGGCCCTATGGGGGCAGGAGGAGAGACCCAGTACTTC
d_call: TRBD2; v_call: TRBV29-1; clone_size: .; j_call: TRBJ2-1; cdr3_aa: CSVESGESSYNEQFF; cdr3_nt: TGCAGCGTCGAAAGCGGGGAGAGCTCCTACAATGAGCAGTTCTTC
d_call: .; v_call: TRBV2; clone_size: .; j_call: TRBJ2-1; cdr3_aa: CASSASDSPWGGYEQFF; cdr3_nt: TGTGCCAGCAGTGCTTCCGACAGTCCCTGGGGAGGATATGAGCAGTTCTTC
d_call: .; v_call: TRBV6-6; clone_size: .; j_call: TRBJ2-5; cdr3_aa: CASSTPGLVQETQYF; cdr3_nt: TGTGCCAGCAGTACCCCCGGACTGGTACAAGAGACCCAGTACTTC
d_call: .; v_call: TRBV11-1; clone_size: few; j_call: TRBJ2-1; cdr3_aa: CASSPIQEFDEQFF; cdr3_nt: TGTGCCAGCAGCCCTATCCAGGAATTCGATGAGCAGTTCTTC
d_call: .; v_call: TRBV7-6; clone_size: .; j_call: TRBJ1-2; cdr3_aa: CASSPPLVVLEPHGYTF; cdr3_nt: TGTGCCAGCAGCCCCCCCCTGGTCGTTTTGGAGCCGCATGGCTACACCTTC
d_call: .; v_call: TRBV7-6; clone_size: few; j_call: TRBJ2-2; cdr3_aa: CASSPGLEGGGELFF; cdr3_nt: TGTGCCAGCAGCCCTGGACTGGAGGGAGGCGGGGAGCTGTTTTTT
d_call: TRBD2; v_call: TRBV6-5; clone_size: .; j_call: TRBJ2-3; cdr3_aa: CASRHTSGGHTDTQYF; cdr3_nt: TGTGCCAGCAGACACACTAGCGGGGGACACACAGATACGCAGTATTTT
d_call: TRBD1; v_call: TRBV14; clone_size: once; j_call: TRBJ2-7; cdr3_aa: CASSPYRGSYEQYF; cdr3_nt: TGTGCCAGCAGCCCCTACAGGGGCTCCTACGAGCAGTACTTC
d_call: TRBD2; v_call: TRBV7-2; clone_size: .; j_call: TRBJ2-1; cdr3_aa: CASSLNPLVAGGPLYNEQFF; cdr3_nt: TGTGCCAGCAGCTTAAACCCCCTTGTGGCGGGGGGGCCTCTGTACAATGAGCAGTTCTTC
d_call: TRBD1; v_call: TRBV6-8; clone_size: .; j_call: TRBJ1-4; cdr3_aa: CASSYRTGTTNEKLFF; cdr3_nt: TGTGCCAGCAGTTACAGGACAGGGACAACTAATGAAAAACTGTTTTTT
d_call: TRBD1; v_call: TRBV7-6; clone_size: few; j_call: TRBJ1-3; cdr3_aa: CASLERDRGLSGNTIYF; cdr3_nt: TGTGCCAGCCTGGAACGGGACAGGGGCCTGTCTGGAAACACCATATATTTT
d_call: TRBD1; v_call: TRBV27; clone_size: few; j_call: TRBJ1-4; cdr3_aa: CASSYGQGTIEKLFF; cdr3_nt: TGTGCCAGCAGTTATGGACAGGGTACGATAGAAAAACTGTTTTTT
d_call: TRBD1; v_call: TRBV7-2; clone_size: many; j_call: TRBJ1-5; cdr3_aa: CASSPDRGRNQPQHF; cdr3_nt: TGTGCCAGCAGCCCGGACAGGGGGCGGAATCAGCCCCAGCATTTT
d_call: .; v_call: TRBV10-3; clone_size: few; j_call: TRBJ2-1; cdr3_aa: CAIGTRASEQFF; cdr3_nt: TGTGCCATCGGTACGCGGGCAAGTGAGCAGTTCTTC
d_call: TRBD1; v_call: TRBV27; clone_size: few; j_call: TRBJ1-1; cdr3_aa: CASRRQGSTRGTEAFF; cdr3_nt: TGTGCCAGCAGGCGACAGGGGTCGACAAGGGGCACTGAAGCTTTCTTT
d_call: TRBD2; v_call: TRBV12-3/TRBV12-4; clone_size: .; j_call: TRBJ2-3; cdr3_aa: CASSWEGLTDTQYF; cdr3_nt: TGTGCCAGCAGTTGGGAGGGACTCACAGATACGCAGTATTTT
d_call: TRBD1; v_call: TRBV5-3; clone_size: .; j_call: TRBJ1-2; cdr3_aa: CASSGYRGGANYGYTF; cdr3_nt: TGTGCCAGCAGCGGGTACAGGGGTGGGGCTAACTATGGCTACACCTTC
d_call: TRBD2; v_call: TRBV2; clone_size: few; j_call: TRBJ2-3; cdr3_aa: CASSEARTSGGEDTQYF; cdr3_nt: TGTGCCAGCAGTGAAGCAAGAACTAGCGGAGGGGAAGATACGCAGTATTTT
d_call: .; v_call: TRBV15; clone_size: few; j_call: TRBJ1-6; cdr3_aa: CATSRERAGNSPLHF; cdr3_nt: TGTGCCACCAGCAGAGAGAGGGCCGGGAATTCACCCCTCCACTTT
d_call: .; v_call: TRBV27; clone_size: few; j_call: TRBJ1-2; cdr3_aa: CASSEPGRGYTF; cdr3_nt: TGTGCCAGCAGTGAGCCAGGGCGAGGCTACACCTTC
d_call: .; v_call: TRBV12-3/TRBV12-4; clone_size: .; j_call: TRBJ2-3; cdr3_aa: CASSLAQKSTDTQYF; cdr3_nt: TGTGCCAGCAGTTTGGCGCAGAAAAGCACAGATACGCAGTATTTT
d_call: .; v_call: TRBV12-5; clone_size: .; j_call: TRBJ2-3; cdr3_aa: CASGLVQEAPGLSDTQYF; cdr3_nt: TGTGCTAGTGGTTTGGTACAAGAAGCCCCCGGGCTTTCAGATACGCAGTATTTT
d_call: .; v_call: TRBV6-2/TRBV6-3; clone_size: few; j_call: TRBJ2-7; cdr3_aa: CASSWDSAPAYEQYF; cdr3_nt: TGTGCCAGCAGTTGGGACTCGGCGCCCGCTTACGAGCAGTACTTC
d_call: TRBD2; v_call: TRBV12-3/TRBV12-4; clone_size: few; j_call: TRBJ2-1; cdr3_aa: CASIGSGGRYYNEQFF; cdr3_nt: TGTGCCAGCATAGGTAGCGGGGGGCGCTACTACAATGAGCAGTTCTTC
d_call: .; v_call: TRBV6-5; clone_size: .; j_call: TRBJ2-5; cdr3_aa: CASSYSPEMYQETQYF; cdr3_nt: TGTGCCAGCAGTTACTCGCCAGAGATGTACCAAGAGACCCAGTACTTC
d_call: TRBD2; v_call: TRBV7-2; clone_size: many; j_call: TRBJ2-1; cdr3_aa: CASSSTGLVGEQFF; cdr3_nt: TGTGCCAGCAGCTCTACCGGACTAGTCGGTGAGCAGTTCTTC
d_call: .; v_call: TRBV7-9; clone_size: few; j_call: TRBJ1-2; cdr3_aa: CASSLTPDGANYGYTF; cdr3_nt: TGTGCCAGCAGCCTGACCCCAGACGGAGCTAACTATGGCTACACCTTC
d_call: .; v_call: TRBV4-1; clone_size: .; j_call: TRBJ2-2; cdr3_aa: CASSMEGNTGELFF; cdr3_nt: TGCGCCAGCAGCATGGAGGGGAACACCGGGGAGCTGTTTTTT
d_call: .; v_call: TRBV7-2; clone_size: .; j_call: TRBJ1-5; cdr3_aa: CASSPWARANQPQHF; cdr3_nt: TGTGCCAGCAGCCCATGGGCCAGGGCGAATCAGCCCCAGCATTTT
d_call: .; v_call: TRBV13; clone_size: .; j_call: TRBJ2-4; cdr3_aa: CASSLGGSSKNIQYF; cdr3_nt: TGTGCCAGCAGCCTCGGTGGGAGTTCCAAAAACATTCAGTACTTC
d_call: .; v_call: TRBV5-1; clone_size: .; j_call: TRBJ2-2; cdr3_aa: CASHSGVRELFF; cdr3_nt: TGCGCCAGCCACAGTGGGGTGCGGGAGCTGTTTTTT
d_call: TRBD1; v_call: TRBV10-2; clone_size: once; j_call: TRBJ1-6; cdr3_aa: CASKSTHGGQESSYNSPLHF; cdr3_nt: TGCGCCAGCAAATCAACCCATGGGGGACAGGAGAGCTCCTATAATTCACCCCTCCACTTT
d_call: .; v_call: TRBV7-6; clone_size: many; j_call: TRBJ2-7; cdr3_aa: CASSLWVYSEQYF; cdr3_nt: TGTGCCAGCAGCTTATGGGTGTATAGCGAGCAGTACTTC